A single sample gave rise to the 15 T cell receptor beta chains below, sequenced in a study of blood T cell repertoires in COVID-19. This table comes from immunoSEQ multiplex PCR, and its TCRdb copy is limited to in-frame clones, with some not included. Among some 160,000 clones listed, 84% were seen once. Source material: peripheral blood. Receptors originate from a woman of 80 years or more with COVID-19, enrolled during active disease.

V and J are TRBV7-2 and TRBJ1-2; TRBD1 is a possible D gene (5 bases). The CDR3 totals 15 residues. Looked up from germline, CDR1 is SGHTA and CDR2 is FQGNSA. The V and J ends lost 5 bases and 0 bases respectively, with 13 bases between them. The CDR3 nucleotides are TGTGCCAGCAGCCCTGCCCCGACAGCTAACTATGGCTACACCTTC. Its protein product is CASSPAPTANYGYTF.

The CDR3 coding sequence is TGTGCCAGCAGTTCCCAGTCAGGCACTGAAGCTTTCTTT. It translates to CASSSQSGTEAFF. The rearrangement joins TRBV7-3 to TRBJ1-1; D is ambiguous. The CDR3 length is 13 residues. CDR1 and CDR2 (germline): SGHTA, FQGTGA. Trimming removed 6 bases at V and 4 bases at J, with 12 bases between.

The chain is built from TRBV6-6 and TRBJ2-3; TRBD1 aligns across 7 bases. The ends lost 5 bases at V and 1 base at J; junction bases unmatched: 9. Germline CDR1 MNHNY, CDR2 SVGAGI (reference sequence). The CDR3 spans 16 residues. The CDR3 DNA sequence: TGTGCCAGCAGTACTACACAGGGGCTTGGCACAGATACGCAGTATTTT. Translation gives CASSTTQGLGTDTQYF.

This chain joins TRBV6-1 and TRBJ2-1, with D unresolved. Germline loops: CDR1 MNHNS, CDR2 SASEGT. The germline V and J ends were trimmed by 3 bases and 4 bases, with 7 bases remaining between them. The CDR3 is made up of 13 amino acids. This CDR3 is CASSDRLYNEQFF. CDR3 bases: TGTGCCAGCAGTGACAGGTTATACAATGAGCAGTTCTTC.

This chain links TRBV7-9 with TRBJ1-2, with D maybe TRBD1 (5 bases). CDR3 length: 13 amino acids. V was trimmed by 1 base and J by 8 bases, leaving 11 bases between them. CDR1 is SEHNR, CDR2 FQNEAQ, per germline (reference sequence). Here the CDR3 reads CASSLGGAGGYTF. For the CDR3, the DNA is TGTGCCAGCAGCTTAGGCGGGGCTGGGGGCTACACCTTC.

The chain is built from TRBV3-1 (or the pseudogene TRBV3-2) and TRBJ1-2; the D is unclear. Per germline, CDR1 LGHDT and CDR2 YNNKEL (reference sequence). Between the trimmed V and J ends, which lost 1 base and 8 bases, there was a span of 14 bases. The CDR3 sequence is 14 residues long. This chain's CDR3 is CASSQVPGVDGYTF. DNA for the CDR3: TGTGCCAGCAGCCAAGTGCCCGGGGTCGACGGCTACACCTTC.

This sequence joins TRBV6-5 and TRBJ1-2; 7 nucleotides line up with TRBD1. CDR3 size: 13 residues. CDR1 MNHEY and CDR2 SVGAGI come from the germline V gene. The V segment lost 5 bases and the J segment 3 bases; nucleotides outside the gene matches: 3. The CDR3 DNA reads TGTGCCAGCAGTCCTGACAGGGACTATGGCTACACCTTC. It codes for CASSPDRDYGYTF.

The J gene is TRBJ2-1, the V gene TRBV4-1, with 11 bases that match TRBD2. The trim removed 6 bases at V and 6 bases at J, leaving 7 bases unmatched. The CDR3 sequence is 15 residues long. The germline CDR1 and CDR2 sequences are MGHRA and YSYEKL. The CDR3 is CASRISGGVFNEQFF. The DNA of the CDR3 is TGCGCCAGCAGAATTAGCGGGGGGGTTTTCAATGAGCAGTTCTTC.

J is TRBJ1-2 and V is TRBV5-1, with D tentatively TRBD1 (5 bases). V lost 0 bases and J 6 bases, leaving 12 bases between the germline ends. CDR1 is SGHRS and CDR2 is YFSETQ in the germline V gene. This CDR3 is built from 14 residues. The CDR3 DNA follows: TGCGCCAGCAGCTTGGAGGGGAAAGTTAATGGCTACACCTTC. Translating it yields CASSLEGKVNGYTF. The full variable domain, its missing parts supplied by reference TRBV5-1 and TRBJ1-2, is KAGVTQTPRYLIKTRGQQVTLSCSPISGHRSVSWYQQTPGQGLQFLFEYFSETQRNKGNFPGRFSGRQFSNSRSEMNVSTLELGDSALYLCASSLEGKVNGYTFGSGTRLTVV.

This clone was counted a single time. The junction does not match germline at one end; this may be a read error. The chain employs TRBV4-2 and TRBJ1-2; TRBD1 matches 7 bases. The CDR3 runs 13 residues. Looked up from germline, CDR1 is LGHNA and CDR2 is YNFKEQ. CDR3 loop: CASTQQGSYGYTF. In DNA, the CDR3 is TGTGCCAGCACCCAACAGGGGTCCTATGGCTACACCTTC.

This rearrangement joins TRBV7-9 to TRBJ2-2, with a possible D match to TRBD1 (6 bases). CDR3 length equals 14 residues. The germline V and J ends were trimmed by 5 bases and 1 base, with 8 bases remaining between them. Germline CDR1 SEHNR, CDR2 FQNEAQ (reference sequence). CDR3: CASSEQGNTGELFF. The CDR3 DNA sequence: TGTGCCAGCAGCGAACAGGGGAACACCGGGGAGCTGTTTTTT.

V usage is TRBV29-1 and J usage is TRBJ2-3, with a possible D match to TRBD1 (5 bases). Germline CDR1 reads SQVTM; CDR2 reads ANQGSEA. V was clipped by 6 bases and J by 5 bases, with 12 bases between them. CDR3 length: 12 residues. The CDR3, as DNA: TGCAGCGTCGGTGACAGTATAGATACGCAGTATTTT. Protein sequence: CSVGDSIDTQYF.

The chain joins TRBV19 to TRBJ2-5, with 11 positions matching TRBD2. The V gene's germline CDR1 is LNHDA and CDR2 SQIVND (reference sequence). The CDR3 totals 16 residues. The V segment lost 2 bases and the J segment 1 base; nucleotides outside the gene matches: 3. CDR3 sequence: CASSIIAGGPQETQYF. As DNA, the CDR3 is TGTGCCAGTAGTATAATAGCGGGGGGGCCCCAAGAGACCCAGTACTTC.

This chain uses TRBV5-6 with TRBJ1-3; no definite D call. Trimming took 4 bases from V and 2 from J, leaving 13 bases between them. From germline, CDR1 is SGHDT and CDR2 YYEEEE. The CDR3 sequence is 15 residues long. The CDR3, as DNA: TGTGCCAGCAGCCTTACCGTTCTAGCTGGAAACACCATATATTTT. It specifies CASSLTVLAGNTIYF.

J is TRBJ2-3 and V is TRBV7-8; a possible D gene is TRBD1 (6 bases). The germline V and J ends were trimmed by 5 bases and 5 bases, with 20 bases remaining between them. Germline V CDR1 and CDR2: SGHVS, FQNEAQ. The CDR3 spans 16 residues. The CDR3 region is CASSNNQGWGGDTQYF. As DNA, the CDR3 is TGTGCCAGCAGCAATAACCAGGGGTGGGGCGGAGATACGCAGTATTTT.